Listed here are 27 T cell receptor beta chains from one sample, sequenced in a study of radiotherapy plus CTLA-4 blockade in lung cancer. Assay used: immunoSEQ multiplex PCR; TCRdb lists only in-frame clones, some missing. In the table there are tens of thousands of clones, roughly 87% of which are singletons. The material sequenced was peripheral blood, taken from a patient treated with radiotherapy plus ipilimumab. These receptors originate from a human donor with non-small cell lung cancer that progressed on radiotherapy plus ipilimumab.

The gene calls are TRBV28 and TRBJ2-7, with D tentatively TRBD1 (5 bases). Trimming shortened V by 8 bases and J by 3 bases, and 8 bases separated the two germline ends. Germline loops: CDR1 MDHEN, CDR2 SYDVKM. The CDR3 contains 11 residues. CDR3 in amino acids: CASGQNYEQYF. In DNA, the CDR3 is TGTGCCAGCGGACAAAACTACGAGCAGTACTTC.

The CDR3 coding sequence is TGTGCCAGTAGTATTAGGTACTTACAGGCCTACAATGAGCAGTTCTTC. Translating gives CASSIRYLQAYNEQFF. The V and J genes are TRBV19 and TRBJ2-1; weak D call: TRBD1 (5 bases). Germline CDR1 and CDR2: LNHDA and SQIVND (reference sequence). V was clipped by 3 bases and J by 2 bases, with 14 bases between them. The CDR3 covers 16 residues.

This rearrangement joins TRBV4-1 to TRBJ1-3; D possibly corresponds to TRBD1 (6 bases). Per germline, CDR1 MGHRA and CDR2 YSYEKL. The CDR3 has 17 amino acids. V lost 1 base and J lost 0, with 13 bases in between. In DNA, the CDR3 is TGCGCCAGCAGCCAAGCGGGGGGGCAGAGCTCTGGAAACACCATATATTTT. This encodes CASSQAGGQSSGNTIYF.

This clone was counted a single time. CDR3 sequence reads: CASRGRGSGNQPQHF. The CDR3 DNA sequence: TGTGCCAGCAGGGGCAGGGGATCGGGCAATCAGCCCCAGCATTTT. The rearrangement joins TRBV2 to TRBJ1-5; TRBD1 might be the D (6 bases). CDR3 length: 15 amino acids. Per germline, CDR1 SNHLY and CDR2 FYNNEI. V dropped 6 bases and J dropped 2 bases, with 14 bases sitting between them.

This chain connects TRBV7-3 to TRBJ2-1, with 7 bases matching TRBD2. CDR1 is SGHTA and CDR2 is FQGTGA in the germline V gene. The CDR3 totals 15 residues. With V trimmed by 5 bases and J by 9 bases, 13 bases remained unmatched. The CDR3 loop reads CASSPGTMKGGEQFF. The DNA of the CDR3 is TGTGCCAGCAGCCCAGGGACTATGAAGGGCGGTGAGCAGTTCTTC.

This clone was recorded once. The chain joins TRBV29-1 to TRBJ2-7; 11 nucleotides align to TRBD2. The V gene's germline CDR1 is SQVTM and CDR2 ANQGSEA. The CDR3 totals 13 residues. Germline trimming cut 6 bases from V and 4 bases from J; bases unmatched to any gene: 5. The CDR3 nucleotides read TGCAGCGTCGCACTAGCGGGAGCTTACGAGCAGTACTTC. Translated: CSVALAGAYEQYF.

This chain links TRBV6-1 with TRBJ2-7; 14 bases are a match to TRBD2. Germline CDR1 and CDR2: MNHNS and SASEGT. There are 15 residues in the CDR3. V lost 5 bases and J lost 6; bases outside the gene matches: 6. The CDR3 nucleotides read TGTGCCAGCAGTCGGACTAGCGGGAGGTCGGGCGAGCAGTACTTC. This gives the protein CASSRTSGRSGEQYF.

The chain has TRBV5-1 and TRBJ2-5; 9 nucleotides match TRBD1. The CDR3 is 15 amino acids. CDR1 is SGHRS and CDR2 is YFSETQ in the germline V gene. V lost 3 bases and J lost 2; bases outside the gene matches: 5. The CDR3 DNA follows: TGCGCCAGCAGCTCAGGGACAGGGCCTCAAGAGACCCAGTACTTC. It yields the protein CASSSGTGPQETQYF.

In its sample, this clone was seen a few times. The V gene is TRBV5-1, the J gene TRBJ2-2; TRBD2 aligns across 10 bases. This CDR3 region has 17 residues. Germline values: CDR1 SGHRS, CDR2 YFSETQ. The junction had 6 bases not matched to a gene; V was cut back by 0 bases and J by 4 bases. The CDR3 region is CASSLALAGAGTGELFF. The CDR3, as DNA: TGCGCCAGCAGCTTGGCCCTAGCGGGAGCGGGCACCGGGGAGCTGTTTTTT.

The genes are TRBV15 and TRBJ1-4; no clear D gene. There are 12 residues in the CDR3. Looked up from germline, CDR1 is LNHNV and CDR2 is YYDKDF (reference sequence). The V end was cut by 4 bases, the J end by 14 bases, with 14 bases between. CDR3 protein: CATSTAQTILFF. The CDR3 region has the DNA TGTGCCACCAGCACCGCCCAGACGATTCTGTTTTTT.

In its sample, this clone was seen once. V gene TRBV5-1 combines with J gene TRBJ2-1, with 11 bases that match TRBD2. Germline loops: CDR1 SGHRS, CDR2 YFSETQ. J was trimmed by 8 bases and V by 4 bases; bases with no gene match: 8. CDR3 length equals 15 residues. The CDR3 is CASSPATSGSYEQFF. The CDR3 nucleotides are TGCGCCAGCAGCCCCGCTACTAGCGGGAGTTATGAGCAGTTCTTC.

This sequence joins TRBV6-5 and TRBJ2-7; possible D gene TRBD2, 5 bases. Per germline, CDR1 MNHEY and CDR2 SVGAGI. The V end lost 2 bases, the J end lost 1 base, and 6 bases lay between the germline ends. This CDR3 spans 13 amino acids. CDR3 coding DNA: TGTGCCAGCAGTTACGGGGAGTCCTACGAGCAGTACTTC. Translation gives CASSYGESYEQYF.

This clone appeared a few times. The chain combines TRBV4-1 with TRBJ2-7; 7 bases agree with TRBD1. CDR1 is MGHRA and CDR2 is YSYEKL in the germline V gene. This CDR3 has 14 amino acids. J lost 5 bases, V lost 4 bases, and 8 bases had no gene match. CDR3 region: CASSRGQVLNEQYF. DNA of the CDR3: TGCGCCAGCAGCCGAGGACAGGTGTTAAACGAGCAGTACTTC.

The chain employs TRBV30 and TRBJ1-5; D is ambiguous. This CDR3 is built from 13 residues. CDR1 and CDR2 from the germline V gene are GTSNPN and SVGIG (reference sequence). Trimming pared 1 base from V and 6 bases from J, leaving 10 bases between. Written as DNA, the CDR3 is TGTGCCTGGAGTGACGGGGAACGTCAGCCCCAGCATTTT. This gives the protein CAWSDGERQPQHF.

The CDR3: CASSEGLASYEQYV. In DNA, the CDR3 is TGTGCCAGCAGTGAGGGACTAGCATCCTACGAGCAGTACGTC. This chain joins TRBV2 and TRBJ2-7, with TRBD2 matching 9 bases. The CDR3 runs to 14 residues. V was pared by 3 bases and J by 1 base, with 1 base of the junction left unmatched. In germline, CDR1 is SNHLY, CDR2 FYNNEI.

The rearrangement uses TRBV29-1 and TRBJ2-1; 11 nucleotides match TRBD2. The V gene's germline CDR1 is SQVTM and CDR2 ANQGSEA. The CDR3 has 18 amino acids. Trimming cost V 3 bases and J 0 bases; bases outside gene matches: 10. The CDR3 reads CSVDRLAGGHSSYNEQFF. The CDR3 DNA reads TGCAGCGTTGATAGGCTAGCGGGAGGTCACAGCTCCTACAATGAGCAGTTCTTC.

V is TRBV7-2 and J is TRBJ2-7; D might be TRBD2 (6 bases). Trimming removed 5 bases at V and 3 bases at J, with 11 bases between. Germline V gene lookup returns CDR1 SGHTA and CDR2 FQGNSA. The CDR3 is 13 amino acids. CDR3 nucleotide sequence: TGTGCCAGCAGCCTCTCGCGGGGCTACGAGCAGTACGTC. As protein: CASSLSRGYEQYV.

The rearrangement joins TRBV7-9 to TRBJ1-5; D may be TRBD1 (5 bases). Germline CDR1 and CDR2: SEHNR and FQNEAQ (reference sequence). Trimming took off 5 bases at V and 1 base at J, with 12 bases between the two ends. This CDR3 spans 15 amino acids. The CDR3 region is CASSLGGGSNQPQHF. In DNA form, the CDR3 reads TGTGCCAGCAGCCTCGGTGGGGGGAGCAATCAGCCCCAGCATTTT.

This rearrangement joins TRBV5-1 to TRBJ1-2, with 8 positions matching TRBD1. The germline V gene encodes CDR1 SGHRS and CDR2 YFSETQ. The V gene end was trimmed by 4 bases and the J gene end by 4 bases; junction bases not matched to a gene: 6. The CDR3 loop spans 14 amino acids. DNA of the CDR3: TGCGCCAGCAGCGCGGGTCAGGGGGCCTATGGCTACACCTTC. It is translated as CASSAGQGAYGYTF.

The CDR3 bases are TGTGCCAGCAGCCGTGACGGTAGCTCTGGAAACACCATATATTTT. Translating it yields CASSRDGSSGNTIYF. The chain links TRBV7-3 to TRBJ1-3; no reliable D call. Trimming shortened V by 5 bases and J by 0 bases, and 11 bases separated the two germline ends. The germline V gene encodes CDR1 SGHTA and CDR2 FQGTGA. CDR3 length: 15 residues.

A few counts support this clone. CDR3 bases: TGCGCCAGCAGCCAATCTAGCGCAAACTACAATGAGCAGTTCTTC. The encoded protein is CASSQSSANYNEQFF. The chain joins TRBV4-1 to TRBJ2-1; D might be TRBD2 (6 bases). This CDR3 contains 15 residues. Trimming pared 2 bases from V and 3 bases from J, leaving 11 bases between. Germline V gene sequence: CDR1 MGHRA, CDR2 YSYEKL.

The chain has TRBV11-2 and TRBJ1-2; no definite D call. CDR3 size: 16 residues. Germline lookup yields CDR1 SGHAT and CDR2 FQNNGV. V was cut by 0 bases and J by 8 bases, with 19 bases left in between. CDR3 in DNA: TGTGCCAGCAGCTTAGATCCTGGACCGGATTCAAGCGGCTACACCTTC. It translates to CASSLDPGPDSSGYTF. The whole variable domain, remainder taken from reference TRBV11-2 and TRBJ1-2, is EAGVAQSPRYKIIEKRQSVAFWCNPISGHATLYWYQQILGQGPKLLIQFQNNGVVDDSQLPKDRFSAERLKGVDSTLKIQPAKLEDSAVYLCASSLDPGPDSSGYTFGSGTRLTVV.

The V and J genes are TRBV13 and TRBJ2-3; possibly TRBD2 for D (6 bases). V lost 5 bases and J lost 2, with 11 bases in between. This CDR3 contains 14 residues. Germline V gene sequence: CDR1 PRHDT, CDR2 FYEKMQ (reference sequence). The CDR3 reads CASSNSGLTDTQYF. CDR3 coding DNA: TGTGCCAGCAGCAACAGCGGGCTCACAGATACGCAGTATTTT.

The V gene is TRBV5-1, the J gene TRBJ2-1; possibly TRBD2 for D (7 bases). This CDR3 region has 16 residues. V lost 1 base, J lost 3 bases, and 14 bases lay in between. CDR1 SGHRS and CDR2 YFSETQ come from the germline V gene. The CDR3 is CASSLIAGAGYNEQFF. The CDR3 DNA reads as TGCGCCAGCAGCTTGATCGCGGGGGCGGGCTACAATGAGCAGTTCTTC.

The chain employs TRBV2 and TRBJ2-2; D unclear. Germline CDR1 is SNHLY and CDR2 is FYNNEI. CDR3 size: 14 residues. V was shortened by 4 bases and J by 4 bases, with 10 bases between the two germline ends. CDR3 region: CASSGVLGTGELFF. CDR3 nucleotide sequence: TGTGCCAGCAGTGGTGTGTTAGGCACCGGGGAGCTGTTTTTT. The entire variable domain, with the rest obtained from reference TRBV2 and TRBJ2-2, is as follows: EPEVTQTPSHQVTQMGQEVILRCVPISNHLYFYWYRQILGQKVEFLVSFYNNEISEKSEIFDDQFSVERPDGSNFTLKIRSTKLEDSAMYFCASSGVLGTGELFFGEGSRLTVL.

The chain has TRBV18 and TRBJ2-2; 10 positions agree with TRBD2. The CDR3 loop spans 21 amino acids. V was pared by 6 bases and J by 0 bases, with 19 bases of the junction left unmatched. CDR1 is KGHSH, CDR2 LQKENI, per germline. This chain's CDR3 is CASSYTGVKLGLASNTGELFF. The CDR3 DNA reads TGTGCCAGCTCGTACACAGGGGTTAAGTTGGGACTAGCGTCGAACACCGGGGAGCTGTTTTTT.

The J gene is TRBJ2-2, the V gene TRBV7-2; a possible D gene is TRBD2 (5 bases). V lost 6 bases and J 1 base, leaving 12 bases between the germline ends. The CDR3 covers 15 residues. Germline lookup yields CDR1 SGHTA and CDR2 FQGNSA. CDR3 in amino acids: CASSPGFGNTGELFF. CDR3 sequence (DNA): TGTGCCAGCAGTCCGGGGTTTGGGAACACCGGGGAGCTGTTTTTT.